The rows below give T cell receptor beta chains drawn from one sample of a study of T-cell reconstitution after alpha-beta-depleted transplantation in children. MiXCR, run by TCRdb on the PCR reads, gives a single entry per CDR3 protein. Of about 240,000 distinct CDR3 sequences listed, 9.5% to 15% are singletons. The material was PBMCs from the stem cell graft donor, obtained from the stem cell graft. All receptors derive from a human donor who donated a stem cell graft to a child with acute lymphoblastic leukemia. Each CDR3 is given with its conserved first and last residue. A D gene is named only where the DNA matches it firmly. Part of the rows lack a size; the others show once, few, many or a class for expanded clones.

D	J	V	size	CDR3	DNA
NA	TRBJ1-1	TRBV9	many	CASSVEGDLRSTEAFF	TGTGCCAGCAGCGTAGAGGGGGACCTCAGGAGCACTGAAGCTTTCTTT
TRBD1	TRBJ2-2	TRBV6-1	few	CASRPLGQGTNTGELFF	TGTGCCAGCAGACCCCTGGGACAGGGGACGAACACCGGGGAGCTGTTTTTT
NA	TRBJ1-6	TRBV5-5	few	CASSLEGWDSSPLHF	TGTGCCAGCAGCTTGGAGGGGTGGGATAGTTCACCCCTCCACTTT
NA	TRBJ1-2	TRBV7-2	NA	CASSFSSGPGNYGYTF	TGTGCCAGCAGCTTTAGTTCTGGGCCGGGCAACTATGGCTACACCTTC
TRBD1	TRBJ1-1	TRBV5-5	many	CASSLSARGANTEAFF	TGTGCCAGCAGCTTGTCGGCCAGGGGGGCGAACACTGAAGCTTTCTTT
TRBD1	TRBJ1-1	TRBV6-4	NA	CASSHAGGSGGSMNTEAFF	TGTGCCAGCAGTCACGCGGGAGGGTCAGGGGGGTCCATGAACACTGAAGCTTTCTTT
NA	TRBJ1-6	TRBV6-1	many	CASSEGSYNSPLHF	TGTGCCAGCAGTGAAGGCTCCTATAATTCACCCCTCCACTTT
NA	TRBJ2-7	TRBV27	many	CASSPFGTTYEQYF	TGTGCCAGCAGTCCCTTCGGGACGACCTACGAGCAGTACTTC
NA	TRBJ2-5	TRBV5-1	many	CASSEGHPYQETQYF	TGCGCCAGCAGCGAGGGTCACCCGTACCAAGAGACCCAGTACTTC
NA	TRBJ1-5	TRBV20-1	many	CSAARTAHNQPQHF	TGCAGTGCCGCCCGGACAGCCCACAATCAGCCCCAGCATTTT
NA	TRBJ2-4	TRBV7-2	many	CASSLVLLAKNIQYF	TGTGCCAGCAGCTTAGTCTTGCTAGCCAAAAACATTCAGTACTTC